This T cell receptor beta chain emerged from a study of blood T cell repertoires in COVID-19. In the authors' workflow: How many nucleated cells were present was estimated from reference gene primer amplification. Produced via immunoSEQ multiplex PCR; TCRdb's table is partial and in-frame only. V and J calls and clone size are copied from that table; D and trimming were computed from the DNA. The repertoire holds some 130,000 clones, with more than 75% as singletons. Losses at the gene ends were 0 bases for V and 6 bases for J; bases not matched to a gene: 5. The CDR3 runs to 15 residues. Germline lookup yields CDR1 SGHNT and CDR2 YYREEE (reference sequence).

The receptor's source is a woman aged 50 to 65 who had recovered from COVID-19. The chain couples TRBV5-4 to TRBJ1-1, with 10 bases identical to TRBD1. The specimen was peripheral blood. CDR3 amino acids: CASSLETGGSSEAFF. The CDR3 nucleotides read TGTGCCAGCAGCTTGGAGACAGGGGGCAGCTCTGAAGCTTTCTTT.